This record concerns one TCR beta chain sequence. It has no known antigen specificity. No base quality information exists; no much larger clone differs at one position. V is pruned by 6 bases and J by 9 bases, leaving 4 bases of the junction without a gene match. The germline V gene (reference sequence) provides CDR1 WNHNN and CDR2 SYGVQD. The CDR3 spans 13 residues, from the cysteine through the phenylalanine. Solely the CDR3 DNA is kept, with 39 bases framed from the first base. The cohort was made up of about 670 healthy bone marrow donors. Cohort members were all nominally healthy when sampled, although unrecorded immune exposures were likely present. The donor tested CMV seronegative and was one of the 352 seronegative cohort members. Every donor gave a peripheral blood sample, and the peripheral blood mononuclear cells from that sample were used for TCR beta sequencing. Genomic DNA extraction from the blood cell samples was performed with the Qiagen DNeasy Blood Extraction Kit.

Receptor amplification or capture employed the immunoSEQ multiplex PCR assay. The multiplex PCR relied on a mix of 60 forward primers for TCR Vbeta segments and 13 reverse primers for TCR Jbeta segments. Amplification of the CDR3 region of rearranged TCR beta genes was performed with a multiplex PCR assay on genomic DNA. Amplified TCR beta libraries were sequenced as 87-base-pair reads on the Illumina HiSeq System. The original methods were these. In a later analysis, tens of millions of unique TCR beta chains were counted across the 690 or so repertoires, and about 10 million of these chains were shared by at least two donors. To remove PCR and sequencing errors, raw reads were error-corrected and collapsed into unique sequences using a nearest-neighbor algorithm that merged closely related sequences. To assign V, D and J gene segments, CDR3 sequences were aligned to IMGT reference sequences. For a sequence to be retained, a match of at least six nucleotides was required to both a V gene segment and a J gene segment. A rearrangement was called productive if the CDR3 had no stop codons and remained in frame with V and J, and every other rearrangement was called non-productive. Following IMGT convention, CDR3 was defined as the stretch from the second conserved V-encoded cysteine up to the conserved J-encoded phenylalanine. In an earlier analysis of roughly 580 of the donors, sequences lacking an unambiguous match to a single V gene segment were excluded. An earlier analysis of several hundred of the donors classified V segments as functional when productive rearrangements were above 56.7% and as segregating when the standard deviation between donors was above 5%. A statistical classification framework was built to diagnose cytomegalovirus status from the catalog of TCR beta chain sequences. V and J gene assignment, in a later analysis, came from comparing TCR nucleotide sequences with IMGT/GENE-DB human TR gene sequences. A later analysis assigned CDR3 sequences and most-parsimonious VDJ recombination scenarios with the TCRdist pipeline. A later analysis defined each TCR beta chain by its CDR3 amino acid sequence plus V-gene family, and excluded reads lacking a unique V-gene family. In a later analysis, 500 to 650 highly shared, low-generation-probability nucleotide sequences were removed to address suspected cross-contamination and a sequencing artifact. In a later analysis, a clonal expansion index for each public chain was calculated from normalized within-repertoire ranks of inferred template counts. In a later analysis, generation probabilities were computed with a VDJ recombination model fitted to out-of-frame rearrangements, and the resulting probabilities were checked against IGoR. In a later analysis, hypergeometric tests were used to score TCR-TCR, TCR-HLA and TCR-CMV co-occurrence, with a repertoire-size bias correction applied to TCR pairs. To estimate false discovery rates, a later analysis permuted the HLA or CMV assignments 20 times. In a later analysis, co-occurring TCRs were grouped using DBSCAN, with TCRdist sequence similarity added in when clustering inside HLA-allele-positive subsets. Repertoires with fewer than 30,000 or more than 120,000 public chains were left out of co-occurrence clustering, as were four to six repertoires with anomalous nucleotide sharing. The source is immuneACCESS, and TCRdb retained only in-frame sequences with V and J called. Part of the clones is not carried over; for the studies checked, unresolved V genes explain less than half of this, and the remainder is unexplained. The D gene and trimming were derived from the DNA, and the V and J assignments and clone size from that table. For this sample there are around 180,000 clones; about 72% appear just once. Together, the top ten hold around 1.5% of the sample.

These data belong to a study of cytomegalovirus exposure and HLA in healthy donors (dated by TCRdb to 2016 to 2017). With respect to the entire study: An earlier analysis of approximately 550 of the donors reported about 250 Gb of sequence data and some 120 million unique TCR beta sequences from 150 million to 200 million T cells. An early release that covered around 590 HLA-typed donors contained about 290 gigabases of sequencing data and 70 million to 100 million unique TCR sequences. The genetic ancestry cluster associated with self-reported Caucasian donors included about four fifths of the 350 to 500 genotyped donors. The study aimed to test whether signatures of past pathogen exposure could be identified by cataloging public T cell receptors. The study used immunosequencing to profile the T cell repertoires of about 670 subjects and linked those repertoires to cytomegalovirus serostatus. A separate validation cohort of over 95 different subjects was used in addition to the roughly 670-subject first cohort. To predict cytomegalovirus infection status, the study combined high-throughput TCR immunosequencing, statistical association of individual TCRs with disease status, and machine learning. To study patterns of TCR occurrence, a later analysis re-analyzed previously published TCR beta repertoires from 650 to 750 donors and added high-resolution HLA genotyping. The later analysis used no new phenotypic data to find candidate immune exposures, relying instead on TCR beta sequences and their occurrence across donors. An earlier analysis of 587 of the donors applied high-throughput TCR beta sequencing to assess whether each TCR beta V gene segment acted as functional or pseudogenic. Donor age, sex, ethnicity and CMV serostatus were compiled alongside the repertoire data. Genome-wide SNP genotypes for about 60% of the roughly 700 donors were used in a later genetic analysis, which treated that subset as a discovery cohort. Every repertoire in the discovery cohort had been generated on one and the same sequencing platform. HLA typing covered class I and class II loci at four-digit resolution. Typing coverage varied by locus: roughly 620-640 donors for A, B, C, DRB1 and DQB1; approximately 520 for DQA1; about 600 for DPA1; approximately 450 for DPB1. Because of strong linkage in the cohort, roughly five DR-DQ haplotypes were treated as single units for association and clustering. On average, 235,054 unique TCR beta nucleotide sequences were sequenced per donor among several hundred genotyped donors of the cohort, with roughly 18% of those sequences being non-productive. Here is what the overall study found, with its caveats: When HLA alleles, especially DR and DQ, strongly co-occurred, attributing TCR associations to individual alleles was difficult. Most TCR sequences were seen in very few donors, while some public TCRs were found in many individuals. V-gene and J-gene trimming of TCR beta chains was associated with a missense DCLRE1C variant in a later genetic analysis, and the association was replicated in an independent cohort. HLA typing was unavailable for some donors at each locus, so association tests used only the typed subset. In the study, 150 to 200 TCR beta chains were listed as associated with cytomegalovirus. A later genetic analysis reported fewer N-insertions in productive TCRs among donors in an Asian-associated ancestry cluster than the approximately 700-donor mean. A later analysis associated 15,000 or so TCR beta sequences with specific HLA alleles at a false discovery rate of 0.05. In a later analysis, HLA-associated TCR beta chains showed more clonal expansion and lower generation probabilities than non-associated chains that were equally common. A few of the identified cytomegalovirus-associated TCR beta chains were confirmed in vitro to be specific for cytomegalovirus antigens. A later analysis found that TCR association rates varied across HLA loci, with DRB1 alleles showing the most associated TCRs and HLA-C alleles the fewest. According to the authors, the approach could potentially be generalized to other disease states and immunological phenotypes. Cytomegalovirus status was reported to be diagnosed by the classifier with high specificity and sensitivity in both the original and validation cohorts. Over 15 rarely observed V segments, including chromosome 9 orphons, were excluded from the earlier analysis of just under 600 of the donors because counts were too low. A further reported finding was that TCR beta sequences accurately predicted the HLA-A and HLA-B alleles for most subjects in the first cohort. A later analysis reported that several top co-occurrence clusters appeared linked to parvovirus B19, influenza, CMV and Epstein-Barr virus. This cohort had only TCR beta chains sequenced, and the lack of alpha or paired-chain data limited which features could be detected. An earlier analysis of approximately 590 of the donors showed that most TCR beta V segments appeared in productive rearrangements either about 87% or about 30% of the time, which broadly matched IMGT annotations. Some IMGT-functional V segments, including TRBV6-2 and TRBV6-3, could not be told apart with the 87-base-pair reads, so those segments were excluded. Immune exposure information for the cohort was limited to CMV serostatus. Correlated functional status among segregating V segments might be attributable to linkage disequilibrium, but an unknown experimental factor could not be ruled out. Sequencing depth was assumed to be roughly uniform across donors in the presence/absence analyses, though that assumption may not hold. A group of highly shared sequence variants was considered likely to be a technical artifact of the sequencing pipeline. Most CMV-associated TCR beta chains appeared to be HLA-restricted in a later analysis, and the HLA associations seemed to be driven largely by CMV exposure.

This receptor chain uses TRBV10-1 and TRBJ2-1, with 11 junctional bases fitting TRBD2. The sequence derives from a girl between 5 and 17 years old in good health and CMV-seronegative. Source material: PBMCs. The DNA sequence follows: TGCGCCAGCAGACAAACTAGCGGGGGTGAGCAGTTCTTC. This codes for CASRQTSGGEQFF.